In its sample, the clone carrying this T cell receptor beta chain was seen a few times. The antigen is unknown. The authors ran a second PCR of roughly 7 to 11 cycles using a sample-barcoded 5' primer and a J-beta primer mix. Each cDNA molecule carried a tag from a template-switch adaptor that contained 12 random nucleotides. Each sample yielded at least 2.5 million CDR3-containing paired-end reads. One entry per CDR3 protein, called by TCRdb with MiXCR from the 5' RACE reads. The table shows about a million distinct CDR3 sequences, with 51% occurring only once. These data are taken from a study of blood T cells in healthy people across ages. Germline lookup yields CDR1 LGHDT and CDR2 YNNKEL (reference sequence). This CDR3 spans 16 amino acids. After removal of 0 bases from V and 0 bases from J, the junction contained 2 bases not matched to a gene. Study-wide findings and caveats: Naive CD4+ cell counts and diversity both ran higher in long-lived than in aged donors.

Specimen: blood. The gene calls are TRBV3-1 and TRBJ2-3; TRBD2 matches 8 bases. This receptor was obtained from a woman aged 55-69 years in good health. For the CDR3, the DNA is TGTGCCAGCAGCCAAGAAGCGGGAGCTAGCACAGATACGCAGTATTTT. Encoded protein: CASSQEAGASTDTQYF.